Detailed here is one TCR beta chain. Its antigen is unknown. This sample was included in a study of monozygotic twins with cystic fibrosis. Across the whole study: Library input was approximately 2.7 micrograms of fragmented DNA, with roughly 15 PCR cycles.

Study findings and constraints: Nucleotide-identical clonotype sharing was significantly higher within monozygotic CF twin pairs than between unrelated CF individuals. Co-twins had the most similar V usage for 13 of 16 pairs, J for 8.

This CDR3 is 14 amino acids long. Looked up from germline, CDR1 is SGHTA and CDR2 is FQGNSA. V gave up 0 bases and J gave up 3 bases, with 6 bases separating them. This table comes from immunoSEQ multiplex PCR, and its TCRdb copy is limited to in-frame clones, with some not included. The data contain under 10,000 clones, 98% to 99% of them singletons. Sequences were obtained from blood. The TCR comes from a girl aged 2-10 years with cystic fibrosis. The rearrangement joins TRBV7-2 to TRBJ2-1, with D perhaps given as TRBD1 or TRBD2 (5 bases each). Here the CDR3 DNA reads TGTGCCAGCAGCTTAGCGGGGGACTACAATGAGCAGTTCTTC. Translating it yields CASSLAGDYNEQFF.